This TCR beta chain was sequenced for a study of response to subunit inactivated influenza vaccine. Using its own MiXCR run on the RT-PCR reads, TCRdb lists one record per CDR3 protein. Of about 780,000 distinct CDR3 sequences in the sample, roughly 18% were seen once. Germline V CDR1 and CDR2: SGDLS, YYNGEE. The CDR3 consists of 16 residues. V lost 0 bases to trimming and J lost 5 bases; unmatched junction nucleotides: 7. The source is a man aged 50 to 59 who received an inactivated influenza vaccine. The material sequenced was PBMCs from blood, taken less than 6 days after vaccination. The chain has TRBV9 and TRBJ2-1; 8 positions agree with TRBD2. The CDR3 here is CASSVAYIAGNNEQFF. The CDR3 DNA is TGTGCCAGCAGCGTAGCTTACATAGCGGGGAACAATGAGCAGTTCTTC. Full variable domain (missing parts from reference TRBV9 and TRBJ2-1): DSGVTQTPKHLITATGQRVTLRCSPRSGDLSVYWYQQSLDQGLQFLIQYYNGEERAKGNILERFSAQQFPDLHSELNLSSLELGDSALYFCASSVAYIAGNNEQFFGPGTRLTVL.